The rows below give T cell receptor beta chains drawn from one sample of a study of blood T cell repertoires in COVID-19. Profiled with immunoSEQ multiplex PCR; TCRdb holds only in-frame clones, not every one. The table shows roughly 280,000 clones, with 88% occurring only once. Specimen: PBMCs or T cells enriched from blood (not recorded which). These receptors were obtained from a woman aged 45-59 years who had recovered from COVID-19. Both conserved end residues are trimmed from each CDR3. The order of the fields is V gene, CDR3 protein.

V gene: TRBV3-1/TRBV3-2; CDR3 protein: ASSQGGQDSGNTIY
V gene: TRBV11-2; CDR3 protein: ASSSRGAYEQY
V gene: TRBV11-2; CDR3 protein: ASRRGSGSTDTQY
V gene: TRBV9; CDR3 protein: ASSGQQGLTTEAF
V gene: TRBV6-5; CDR3 protein: ATRQGTSNQPQH
V gene: TRBV15; CDR3 protein: ATSRALAGGTNEQF
V gene: TRBV5-8; CDR3 protein: ASSLSGRYEQY
V gene: TRBV19; CDR3 protein: ASSTPGLAGTYEQY
V gene: TRBV10-1; CDR3 protein: ASSESNGNPSYNEQF
V gene: TRBV7-3; CDR3 protein: ASSPQGGSTDTQY
V gene: TRBV11-2; CDR3 protein: ASSKDRGPIDTQY
V gene: TRBV19; CDR3 protein: ARLAGTGELF
V gene: TRBV30; CDR3 protein: AWSVGEGPHYEQY
V gene: TRBV28; CDR3 protein: ASSSSGRAPYEQY
V gene: TRBV20-1; CDR3 protein: SASESGVQRQRQF
V gene: TRBV27; CDR3 protein: ASSSAIKVLAEFPYEQY
V gene: TRBV14; CDR3 protein: ASSANIAGSSGNTIY
V gene: TRBV7-9; CDR3 protein: ASSLLAGATGELF
V gene: TRBV5-1; CDR3 protein: ASSTVSPGVFGYT
V gene: TRBV3-1/TRBV3-2; CDR3 protein: ASSQGRGSLLEQY